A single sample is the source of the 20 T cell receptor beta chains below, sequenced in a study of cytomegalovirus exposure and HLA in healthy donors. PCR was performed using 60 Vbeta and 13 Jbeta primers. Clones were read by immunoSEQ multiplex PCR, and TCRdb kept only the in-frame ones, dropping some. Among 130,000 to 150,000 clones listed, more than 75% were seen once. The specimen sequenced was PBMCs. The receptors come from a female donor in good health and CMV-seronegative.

For the CDR3, the DNA is TGCGCCAGCAGCTGGACCCGGACAGGGAACGAGCAGTACTTC. Protein sequence: CASSWTRTGNEQYF. The chain has TRBV5-1 and TRBJ2-7, with 8 bases lining up with TRBD1. V shed 3 bases, J shed 5 bases, and the junction held 7 bases outside the gene matches. Germline V gives CDR1 SGHRS, CDR2 YFSETQ. The CDR3 length is 14 residues.

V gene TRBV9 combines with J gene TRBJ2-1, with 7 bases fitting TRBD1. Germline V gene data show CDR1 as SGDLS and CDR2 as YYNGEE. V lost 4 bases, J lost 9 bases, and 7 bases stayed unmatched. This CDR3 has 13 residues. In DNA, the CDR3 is TGTGCCAGCAGCCGGGACAGTCTTACTGAGCAGTTCTTC. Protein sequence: CASSRDSLTEQFF.

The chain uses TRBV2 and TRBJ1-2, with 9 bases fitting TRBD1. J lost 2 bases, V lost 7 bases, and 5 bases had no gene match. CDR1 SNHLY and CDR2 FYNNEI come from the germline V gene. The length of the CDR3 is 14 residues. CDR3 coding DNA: TGTGCCAGCAACAGGGGGCGCATAAACTATGGCTACACCTTC. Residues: CASNRGRINYGYTF.

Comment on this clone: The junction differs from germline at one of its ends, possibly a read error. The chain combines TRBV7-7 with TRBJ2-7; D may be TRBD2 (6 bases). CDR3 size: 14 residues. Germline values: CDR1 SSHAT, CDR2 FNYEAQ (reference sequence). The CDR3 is CASSRGATSYEQYF. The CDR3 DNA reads TGTGCTAGCAGCCGCGGGGCCACCTCCTACGAGCAGTACTTC.

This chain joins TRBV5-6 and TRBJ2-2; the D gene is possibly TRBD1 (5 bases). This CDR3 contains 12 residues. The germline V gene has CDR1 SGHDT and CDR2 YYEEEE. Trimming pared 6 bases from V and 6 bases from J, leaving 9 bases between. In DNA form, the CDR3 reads TGTGCCAGCACCATGGGGCCCGGGGAGCTGTTTTTT. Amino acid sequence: CASTMGPGELFF. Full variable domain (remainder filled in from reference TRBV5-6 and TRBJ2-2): DAGVTQSPTHLIKTRGQQVTLRCSPKSGHDTVSWYQQALGQGPQFIFQYYEEEERQRGNFPDRFSGHQFPNYSSELNVNALLLGDSALYLCASTMGPGELFFGEGSRLTVL.

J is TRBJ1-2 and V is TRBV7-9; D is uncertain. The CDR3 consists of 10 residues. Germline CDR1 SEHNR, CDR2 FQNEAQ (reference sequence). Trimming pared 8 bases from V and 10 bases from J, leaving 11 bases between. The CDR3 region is CASGYSPYTF. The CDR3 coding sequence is TGTGCCAGCGGGTACAGTCCCTACACCTTC.

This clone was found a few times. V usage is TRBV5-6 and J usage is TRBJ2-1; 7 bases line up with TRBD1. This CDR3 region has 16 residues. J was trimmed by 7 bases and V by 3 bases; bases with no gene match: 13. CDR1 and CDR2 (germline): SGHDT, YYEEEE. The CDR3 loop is CASSSGETGIWNEQFF. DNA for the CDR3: TGTGCCAGCAGCTCCGGCGAGACAGGGATTTGGAATGAGCAGTTCTTC.

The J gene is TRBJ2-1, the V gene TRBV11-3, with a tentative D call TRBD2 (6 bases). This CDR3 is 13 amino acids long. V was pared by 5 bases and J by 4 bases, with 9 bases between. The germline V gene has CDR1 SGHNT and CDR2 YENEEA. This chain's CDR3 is CASSLGGYNEQFF. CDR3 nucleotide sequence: TGTGCCAGCAGCCTTGGGGGGTACAATGAGCAGTTCTTC.

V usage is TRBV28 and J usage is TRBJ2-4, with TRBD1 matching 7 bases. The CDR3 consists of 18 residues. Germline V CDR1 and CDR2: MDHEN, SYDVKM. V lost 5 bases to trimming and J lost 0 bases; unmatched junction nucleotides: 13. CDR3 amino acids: CASSRAHRGRLAKNIQYF. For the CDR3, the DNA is TGTGCCAGCAGTCGGGCCCACAGGGGAAGGCTAGCCAAAAACATTCAGTACTTC. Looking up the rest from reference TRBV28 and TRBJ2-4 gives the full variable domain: DVKVTQSSRYLVKRTGEKVFLECVQDMDHENMFWYRQDPGLGLRLIYFSYDVKMKEKGDIPEGYSVSREKKERFSLILESASTNQTSMYLCASSRAHRGRLAKNIQYFGAGTRLSVL.

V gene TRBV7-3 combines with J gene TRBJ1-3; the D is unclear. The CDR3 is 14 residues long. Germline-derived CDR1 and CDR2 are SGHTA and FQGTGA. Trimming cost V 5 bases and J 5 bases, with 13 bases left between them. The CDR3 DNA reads TGTGCCAGCAGCCCCAAGACGGGGAGAAACACCATATATTTT. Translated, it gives CASSPKTGRNTIYF.

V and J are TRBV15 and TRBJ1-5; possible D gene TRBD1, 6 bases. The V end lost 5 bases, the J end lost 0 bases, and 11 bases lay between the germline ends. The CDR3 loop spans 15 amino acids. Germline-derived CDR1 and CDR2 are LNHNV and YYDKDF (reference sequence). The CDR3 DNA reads TGTGCCACCAGCGGAGGACAGTATAGCAATCAGCCCCAGCATTTT. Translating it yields CATSGGQYSNQPQHF.

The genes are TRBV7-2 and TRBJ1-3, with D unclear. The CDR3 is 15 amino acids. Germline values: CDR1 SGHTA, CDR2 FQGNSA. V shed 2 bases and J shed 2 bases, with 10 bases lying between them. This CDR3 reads CASSLTSRAGNTIYF. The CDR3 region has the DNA TGTGCCAGCAGCTTAACTAGTAGGGCTGGAAACACCATATATTTT.

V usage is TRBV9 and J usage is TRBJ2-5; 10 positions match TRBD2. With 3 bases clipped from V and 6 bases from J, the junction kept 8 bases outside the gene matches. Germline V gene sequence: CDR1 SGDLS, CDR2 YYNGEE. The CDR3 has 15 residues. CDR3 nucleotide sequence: TGTGCCAGCAGCGAAATAGCGGGGGGAGGGCAGACCCAGTACTTC. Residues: CASSEIAGGGQTQYF.

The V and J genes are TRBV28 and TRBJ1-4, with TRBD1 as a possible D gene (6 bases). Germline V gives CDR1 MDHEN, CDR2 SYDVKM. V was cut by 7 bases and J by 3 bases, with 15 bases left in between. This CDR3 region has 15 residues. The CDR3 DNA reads TGTGCCAGCAAAACGTACAGGGCGGCTAATGAAAAACTGTTTTTT. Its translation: CASKTYRAANEKLFF.

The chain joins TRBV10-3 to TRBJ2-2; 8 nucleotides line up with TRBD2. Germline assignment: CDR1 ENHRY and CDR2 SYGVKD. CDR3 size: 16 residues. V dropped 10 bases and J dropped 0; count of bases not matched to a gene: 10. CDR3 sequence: CATAYTSGSNTGELFF. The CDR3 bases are TGTGCCACCGCATACACTAGCGGATCGAACACCGGGGAGCTGTTTTTT.

In nucleotides, the CDR3 is TGCGCCAGCAGCTTGGTTGGGACAGGAGGGCTCTCCGAGCAGTACTTC. Translation gives CASSLVGTGGLSEQYF. V and J are TRBV5-1 and TRBJ2-7, with TRBD1 matching over 8 bases. V was pared by 0 bases and J by 6 bases, with 11 bases of the junction left unmatched. CDR3 size: 16 residues. The germline V gene encodes CDR1 SGHRS and CDR2 YFSETQ.

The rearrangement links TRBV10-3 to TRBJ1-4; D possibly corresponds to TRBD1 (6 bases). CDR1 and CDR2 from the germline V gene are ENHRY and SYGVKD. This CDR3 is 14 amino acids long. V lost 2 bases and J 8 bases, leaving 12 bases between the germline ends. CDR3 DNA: TGTGCCATCAGTGAGAGGGGGGGCAGGGAAAAACTGTTTTTT. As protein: CAISERGGREKLFF.

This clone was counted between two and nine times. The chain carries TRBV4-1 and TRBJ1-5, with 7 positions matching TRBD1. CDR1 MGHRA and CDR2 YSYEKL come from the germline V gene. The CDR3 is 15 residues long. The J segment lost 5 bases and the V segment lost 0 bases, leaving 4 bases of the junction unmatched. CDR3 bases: TGCGCCAGCAGCCAAGAGGGAAGGGGGCATCAGCCCCAGCATTTT. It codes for CASSQEGRGHQPQHF.

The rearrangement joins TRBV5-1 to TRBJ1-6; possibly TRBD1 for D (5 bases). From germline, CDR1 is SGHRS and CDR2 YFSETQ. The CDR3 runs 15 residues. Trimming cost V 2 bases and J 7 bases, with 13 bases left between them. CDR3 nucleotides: TGCGCCAGCAGCTTATCGTCCAGGGAAAATTCACCCCTCCACTTT. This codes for CASSLSSRENSPLHF.

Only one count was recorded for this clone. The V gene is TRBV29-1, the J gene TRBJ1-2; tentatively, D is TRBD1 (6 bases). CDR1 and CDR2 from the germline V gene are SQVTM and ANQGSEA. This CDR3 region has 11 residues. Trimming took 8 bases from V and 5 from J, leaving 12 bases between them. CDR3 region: CSLRRGYGYTF. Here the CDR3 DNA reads TGCAGCCTCAGAAGGGGGTATGGCTACACCTTC. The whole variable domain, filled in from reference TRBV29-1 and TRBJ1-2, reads SAVISQKPSRDICQRGTSLTIQCQVDSQVTMMFWYRQQPGQSLTLIATANQGSEATYESGFVIDKFPISRPNLTFSTLTVSNMSPEDSSIYLCSLRRGYGYTFGSGTRLTVV.